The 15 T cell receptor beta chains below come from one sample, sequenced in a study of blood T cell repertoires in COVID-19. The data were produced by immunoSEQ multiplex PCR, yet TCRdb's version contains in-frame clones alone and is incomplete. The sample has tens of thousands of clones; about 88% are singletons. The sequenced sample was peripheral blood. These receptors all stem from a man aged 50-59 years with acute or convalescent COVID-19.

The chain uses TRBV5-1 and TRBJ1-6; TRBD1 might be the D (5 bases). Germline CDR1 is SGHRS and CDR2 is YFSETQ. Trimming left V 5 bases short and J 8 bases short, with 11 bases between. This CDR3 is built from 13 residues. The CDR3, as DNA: TGCGCCAGCAGACAGGTAATGGATTCACCCCTCCACTTT. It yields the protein CASRQVMDSPLHF.

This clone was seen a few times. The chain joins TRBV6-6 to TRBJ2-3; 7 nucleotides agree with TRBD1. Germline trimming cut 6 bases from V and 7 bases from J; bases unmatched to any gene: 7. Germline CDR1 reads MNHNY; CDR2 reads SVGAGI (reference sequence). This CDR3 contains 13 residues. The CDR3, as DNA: TGTGCCAGCAGGTCCACAGGGGAATATACGCAGTATTTT. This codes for CASRSTGEYTQYF.

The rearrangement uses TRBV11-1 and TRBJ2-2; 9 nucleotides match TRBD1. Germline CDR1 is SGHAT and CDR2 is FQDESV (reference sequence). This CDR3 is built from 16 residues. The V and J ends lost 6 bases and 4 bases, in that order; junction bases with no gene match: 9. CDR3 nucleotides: TGTGCCAGCAGAACTACAGGGGGCGGAATCACCGGGGAGCTGTTTTTT. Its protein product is CASRTTGGGITGELFF.

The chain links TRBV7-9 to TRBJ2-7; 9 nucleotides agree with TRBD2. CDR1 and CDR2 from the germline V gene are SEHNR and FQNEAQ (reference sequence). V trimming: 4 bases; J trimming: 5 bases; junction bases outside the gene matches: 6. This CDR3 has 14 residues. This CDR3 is CASSSGREGHEQYF. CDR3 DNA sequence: TGTGCCAGCAGCTCGGGGCGGGAGGGCCACGAGCAGTACTTC. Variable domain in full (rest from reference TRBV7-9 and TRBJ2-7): DTGVSQNPRHKITKRGQNVTFRCDPISEHNRLYWYRQTLGQGPEFLTYFQNEAQLEKSRLLSDRFSAERPKGSFSTLEIQRTEQGDSAMYLCASSSGREGHEQYFGPGTRLTVT.

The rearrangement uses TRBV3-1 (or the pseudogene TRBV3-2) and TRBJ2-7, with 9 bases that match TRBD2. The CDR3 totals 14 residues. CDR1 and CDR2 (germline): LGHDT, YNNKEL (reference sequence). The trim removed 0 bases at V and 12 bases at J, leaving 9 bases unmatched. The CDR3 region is CASSQDTAGGRVYF. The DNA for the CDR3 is TGTGCCAGCAGCCAAGATACAGCGGGAGGACGTGTGTACTTC.

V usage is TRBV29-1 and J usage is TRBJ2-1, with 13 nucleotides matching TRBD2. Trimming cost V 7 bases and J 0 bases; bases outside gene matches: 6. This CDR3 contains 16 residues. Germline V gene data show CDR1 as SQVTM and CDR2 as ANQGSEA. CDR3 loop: CSDRLAGGISYNEQFF. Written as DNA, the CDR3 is TGCAGCGACCGACTAGCGGGAGGAATCTCCTACAATGAGCAGTTCTTC.

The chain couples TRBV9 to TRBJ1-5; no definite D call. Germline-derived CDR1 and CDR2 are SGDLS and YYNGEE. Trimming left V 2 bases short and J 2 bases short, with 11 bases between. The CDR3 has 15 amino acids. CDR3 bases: TGTGCCAGCAGCGTCGAGGGTTCCGGCAATCAGCCCCAGCATTTT. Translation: CASSVEGSGNQPQHF.

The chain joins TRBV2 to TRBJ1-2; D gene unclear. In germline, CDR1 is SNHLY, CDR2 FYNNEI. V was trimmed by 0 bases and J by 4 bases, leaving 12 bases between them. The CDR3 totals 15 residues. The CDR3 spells CASSEAGGLPYGYTF. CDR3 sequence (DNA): TGTGCCAGCAGTGAAGCAGGCGGCCTGCCCTATGGCTACACCTTC.

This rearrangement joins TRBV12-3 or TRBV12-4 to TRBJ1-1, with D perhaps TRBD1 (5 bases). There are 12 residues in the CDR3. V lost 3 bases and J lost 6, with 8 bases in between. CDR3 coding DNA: TGTGCCAGCAGTTTCCGCAGGGCTGAAGCTTTCTTT. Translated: CASSFRRAEAFF.

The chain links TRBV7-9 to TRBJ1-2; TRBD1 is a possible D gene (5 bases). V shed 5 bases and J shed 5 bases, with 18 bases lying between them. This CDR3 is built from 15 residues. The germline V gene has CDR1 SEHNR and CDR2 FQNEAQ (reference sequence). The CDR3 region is CASSPMAGNLYGYTF. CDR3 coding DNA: TGTGCCAGCAGCCCTATGGCAGGGAATCTGTATGGCTACACCTTC.

The CDR3 region has the DNA TGTGCCAGCAGCTGGGGATCTAGCGGGAGTTCATCGCAGTATTTT. Translation gives CASSWGSSGSSSQYF. The rearrangement uses TRBV13 and TRBJ2-3; 10 nucleotides agree with TRBD2. V lost 4 bases and J lost 10; bases outside the gene matches: 11. Germline V gene data show CDR1 as PRHDT and CDR2 as FYEKMQ (reference sequence). The length of the CDR3 is 15 residues.

The CDR3 here is CAISELSNTEAFF. The DNA of the CDR3 is TGTGCCATCAGTGAACTCTCGAACACTGAAGCTTTCTTT. V and J are TRBV10-3 and TRBJ1-1; D unclear. The CDR3 runs to 13 residues. V lost 3 bases, J lost 1 base, and 6 bases lay in between. Germline lookup yields CDR1 ENHRY and CDR2 SYGVKD.

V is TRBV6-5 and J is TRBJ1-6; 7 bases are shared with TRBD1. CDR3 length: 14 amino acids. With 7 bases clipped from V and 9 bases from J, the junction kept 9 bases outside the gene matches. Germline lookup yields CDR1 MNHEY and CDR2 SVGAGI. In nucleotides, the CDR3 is TGTGCCAGCAAGTTGGAGGGGGCAGGTTCACCCCTCCACTTT. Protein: CASKLEGAGSPLHF.

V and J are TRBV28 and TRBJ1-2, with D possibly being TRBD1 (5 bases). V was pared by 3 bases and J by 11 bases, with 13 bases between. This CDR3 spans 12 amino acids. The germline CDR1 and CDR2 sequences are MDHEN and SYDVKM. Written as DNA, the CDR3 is TGTGCCAGCAGTTTGACAGCTAGAGGATACACCTTC. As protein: CASSLTARGYTF.

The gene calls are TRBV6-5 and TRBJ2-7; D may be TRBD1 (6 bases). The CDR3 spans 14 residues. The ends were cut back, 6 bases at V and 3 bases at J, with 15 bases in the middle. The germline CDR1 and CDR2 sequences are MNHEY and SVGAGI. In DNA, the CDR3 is TGTGCCAGCAGCCGGACAGAGAATAGCTACGAGCAGTACGTC. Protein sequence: CASSRTENSYEQYV.